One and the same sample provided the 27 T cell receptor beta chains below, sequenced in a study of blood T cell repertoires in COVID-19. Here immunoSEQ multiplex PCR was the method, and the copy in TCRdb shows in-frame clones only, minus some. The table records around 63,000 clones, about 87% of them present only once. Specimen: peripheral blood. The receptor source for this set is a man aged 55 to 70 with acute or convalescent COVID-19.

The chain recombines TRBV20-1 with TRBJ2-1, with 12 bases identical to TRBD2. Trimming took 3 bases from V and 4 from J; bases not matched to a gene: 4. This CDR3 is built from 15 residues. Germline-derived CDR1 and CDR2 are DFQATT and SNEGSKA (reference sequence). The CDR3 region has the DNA TGCAGTGCTAGTCCTAGCGGGGGGGCGTACAATGAGCAGTTCTTC. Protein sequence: CSASPSGGAYNEQFF.

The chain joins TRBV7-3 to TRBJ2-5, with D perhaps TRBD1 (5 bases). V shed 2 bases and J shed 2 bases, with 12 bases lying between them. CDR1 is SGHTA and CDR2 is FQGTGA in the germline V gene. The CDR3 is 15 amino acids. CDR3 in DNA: TGTGCCAGCAGCTTACTTTCTGGACAACAAGAGACCCAGTACTTC. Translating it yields CASSLLSGQQETQYF.

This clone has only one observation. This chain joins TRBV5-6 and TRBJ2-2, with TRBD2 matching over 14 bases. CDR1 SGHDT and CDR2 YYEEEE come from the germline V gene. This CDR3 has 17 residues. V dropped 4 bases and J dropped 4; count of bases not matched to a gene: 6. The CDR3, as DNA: TGTGCCAGCAGCATACCGGGACTAGCGGGGGTCACCGGGGAGCTGTTTTTT. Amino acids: CASSIPGLAGVTGELFF.

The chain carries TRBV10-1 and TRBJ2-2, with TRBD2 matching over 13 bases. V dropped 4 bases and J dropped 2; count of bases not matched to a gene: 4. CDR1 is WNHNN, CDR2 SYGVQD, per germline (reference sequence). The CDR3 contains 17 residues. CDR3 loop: CASSGRTSGGNTGELFF. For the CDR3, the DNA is TGCGCCAGCAGTGGCCGGACTAGCGGGGGTAACACCGGGGAGCTGTTTTTT.

CDR3 loop: CASSIDLWGQSSYNEQFF. The CDR3 coding sequence is TGTGCCAGTAGTATAGATCTATGGGGACAGAGCTCCTACAATGAGCAGTTCTTC. The chain has TRBV19 and TRBJ2-1, with 7 bases that match TRBD1. Germline V lookup: CDR1 LNHDA, CDR2 SQIVND (reference sequence). CDR3 length: 18 amino acids. The trim removed 0 bases at V and 0 bases at J, leaving 8 bases unmatched.

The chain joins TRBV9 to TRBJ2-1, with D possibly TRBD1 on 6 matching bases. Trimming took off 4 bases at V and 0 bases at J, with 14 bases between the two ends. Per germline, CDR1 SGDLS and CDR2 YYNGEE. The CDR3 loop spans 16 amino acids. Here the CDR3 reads CASSPSGQSSYNEQFF. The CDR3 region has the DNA TGTGCCAGCAGCCCTTCGGGACAAAGCTCCTACAATGAGCAGTTCTTC. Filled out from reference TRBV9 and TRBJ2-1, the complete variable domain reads DSGVTQTPKHLITATGQRVTLRCSPRSGDLSVYWYQQSLDQGLQFLIQYYNGEERAKGNILERFSAQQFPDLHSELNLSSLELGDSALYFCASSPSGQSSYNEQFFGPGTRLTVL.

The CDR3, as DNA: TGTGCCAGCAGCTTATTTGGACTAGACTCAGATACGCAGTATTTT. As protein: CASSLFGLDSDTQYF. This sequence joins TRBV7-2 and TRBJ2-3, with 7 bases fitting TRBD2. V lost 2 bases and J lost 4; bases outside the gene matches: 6. The CDR3 loop spans 15 amino acids. Germline V CDR1 and CDR2: SGHTA, FQGNSA.

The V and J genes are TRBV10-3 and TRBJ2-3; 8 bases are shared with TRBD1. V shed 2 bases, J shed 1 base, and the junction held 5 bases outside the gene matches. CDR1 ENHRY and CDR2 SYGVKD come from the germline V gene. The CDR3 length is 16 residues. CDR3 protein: CAISEGTGRRTDTQYF. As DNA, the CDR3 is TGTGCCATCAGTGAGGGGACAGGCCGACGCACAGATACGCAGTATTTT.

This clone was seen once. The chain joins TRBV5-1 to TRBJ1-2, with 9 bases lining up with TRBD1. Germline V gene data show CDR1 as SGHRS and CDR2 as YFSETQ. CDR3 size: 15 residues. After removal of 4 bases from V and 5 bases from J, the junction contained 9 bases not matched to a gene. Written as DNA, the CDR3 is TGCGCCAGCAGCACCACCCCCGGGACAGGGTATGGCTACACCTTC. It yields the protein CASSTTPGTGYGYTF.

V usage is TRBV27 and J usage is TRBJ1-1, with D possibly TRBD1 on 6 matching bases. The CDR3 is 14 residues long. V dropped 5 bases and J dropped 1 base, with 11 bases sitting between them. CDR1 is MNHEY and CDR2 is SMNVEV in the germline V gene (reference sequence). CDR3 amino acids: CASSVDRENTEAFF. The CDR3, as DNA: TGTGCCAGCAGTGTGGACAGAGAGAACACTGAAGCTTTCTTT.

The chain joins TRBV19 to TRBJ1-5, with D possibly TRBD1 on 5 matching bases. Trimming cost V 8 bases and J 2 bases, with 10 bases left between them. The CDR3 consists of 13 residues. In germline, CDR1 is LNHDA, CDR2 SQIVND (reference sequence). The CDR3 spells CASGGVGNQPQHF. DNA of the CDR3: TGTGCCAGTGGGGGGGTGGGCAATCAGCCCCAGCATTTT.

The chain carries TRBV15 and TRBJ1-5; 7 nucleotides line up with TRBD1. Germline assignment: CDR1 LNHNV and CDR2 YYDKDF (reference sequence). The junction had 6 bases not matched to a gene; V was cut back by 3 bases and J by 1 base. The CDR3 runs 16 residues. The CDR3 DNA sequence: TGTGCCACCAGCAGTCGCAGGGGGAGAAGCAATCAGCCCCAGCATTTT. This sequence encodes CATSSRRGRSNQPQHF.

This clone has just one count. In DNA form, the CDR3 reads TGTGCCAGCAGCTTGACAGCTGCGAACACTGAAGCTTTCTTT. It codes for CASSLTAANTEAFF. V usage is TRBV7-2 and J usage is TRBJ1-1; D possibly corresponds to TRBD1 (5 bases). V lost 3 bases and J lost 1, with 9 bases in between. Germline CDR1 SGHTA, CDR2 FQGNSA. There are 14 residues in the CDR3. Looking up the rest from reference TRBV7-2 and TRBJ1-1 gives the full variable domain: GAGVSQSPSNKVTEKGKDVELRCDPISGHTALYWYRQSLGQGLEFLIYFQGNSAPDKSGLPSDRFSAERTGGSVSTLTIQRTQQEDSAVYLCASSLTAANTEAFFGQGTRLTVV.

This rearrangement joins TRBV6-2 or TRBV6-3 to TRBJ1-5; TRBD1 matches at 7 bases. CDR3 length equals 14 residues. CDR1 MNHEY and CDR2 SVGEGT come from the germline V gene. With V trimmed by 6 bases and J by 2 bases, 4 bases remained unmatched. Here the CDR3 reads CASSRGTGNQPQHF. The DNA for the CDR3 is TGTGCCAGCAGCAGAGGGACAGGCAATCAGCCCCAGCATTTT.

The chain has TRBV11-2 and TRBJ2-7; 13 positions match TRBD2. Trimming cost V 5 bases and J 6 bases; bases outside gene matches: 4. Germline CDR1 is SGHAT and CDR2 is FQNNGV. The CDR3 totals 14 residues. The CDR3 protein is CASSVGLAGTEQYF. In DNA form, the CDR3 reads TGTGCCAGCAGCGTGGGACTAGCGGGGACCGAGCAGTACTTC.

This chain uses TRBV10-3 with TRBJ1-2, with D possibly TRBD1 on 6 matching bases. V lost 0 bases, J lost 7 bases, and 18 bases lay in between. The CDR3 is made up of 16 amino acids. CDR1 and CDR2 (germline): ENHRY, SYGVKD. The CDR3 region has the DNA TGTGCCATCAGTGAGTCGGACAGCCTACCAGAATCTGGCTACACCTTC. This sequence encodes CAISESDSLPESGYTF.

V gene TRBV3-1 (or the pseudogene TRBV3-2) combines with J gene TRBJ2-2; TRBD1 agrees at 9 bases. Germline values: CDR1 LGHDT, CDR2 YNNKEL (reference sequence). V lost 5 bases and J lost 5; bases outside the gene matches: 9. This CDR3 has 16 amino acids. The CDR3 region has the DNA TGTGCCAGCAGCTTCCTCTGGACAGGGGTAACCGGGGAGCTGTTTTTT. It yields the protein CASSFLWTGVTGELFF.

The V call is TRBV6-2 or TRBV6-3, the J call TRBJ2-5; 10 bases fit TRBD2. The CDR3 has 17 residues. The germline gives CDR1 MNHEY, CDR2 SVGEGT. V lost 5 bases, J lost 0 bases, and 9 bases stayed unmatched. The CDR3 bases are TGTGCCAGCAGTAGGACTAGCGGACCGGGTGACCAAGAGACCCAGTACTTC. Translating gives CASSRTSGPGDQETQYF.

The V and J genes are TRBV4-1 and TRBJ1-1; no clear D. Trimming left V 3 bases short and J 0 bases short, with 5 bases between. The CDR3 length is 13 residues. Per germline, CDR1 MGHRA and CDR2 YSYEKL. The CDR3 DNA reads TGCGCCAGCAGCCACGGGATGAACACTGAAGCTTTCTTT. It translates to CASSHGMNTEAFF.

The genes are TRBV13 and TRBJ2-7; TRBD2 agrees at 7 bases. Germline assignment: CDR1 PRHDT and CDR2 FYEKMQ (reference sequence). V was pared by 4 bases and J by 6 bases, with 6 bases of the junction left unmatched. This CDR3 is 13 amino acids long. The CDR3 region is CASSSGLVGEQYF. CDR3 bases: TGTGCCAGCAGCTCAGGACTAGTAGGCGAGCAGTACTTC.

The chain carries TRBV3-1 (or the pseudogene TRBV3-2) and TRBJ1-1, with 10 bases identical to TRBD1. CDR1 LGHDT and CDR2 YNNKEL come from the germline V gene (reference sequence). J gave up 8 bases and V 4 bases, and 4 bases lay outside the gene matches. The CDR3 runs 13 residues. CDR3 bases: TGTGCCAGCAGCCGTGACAGGGGGCAAGAAGCTTTCTTT. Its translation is CASSRDRGQEAFF.

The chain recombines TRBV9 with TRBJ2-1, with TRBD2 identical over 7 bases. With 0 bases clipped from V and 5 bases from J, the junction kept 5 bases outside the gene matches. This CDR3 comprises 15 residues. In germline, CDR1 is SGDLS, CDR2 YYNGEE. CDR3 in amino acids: CASSVAGGGNNEQFF. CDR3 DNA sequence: TGTGCCAGCAGCGTAGCTGGGGGGGGGAACAATGAGCAGTTCTTC.

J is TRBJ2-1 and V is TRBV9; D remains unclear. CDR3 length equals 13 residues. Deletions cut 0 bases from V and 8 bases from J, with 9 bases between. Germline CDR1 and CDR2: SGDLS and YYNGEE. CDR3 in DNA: TGTGCCAGCAGCGTAGGTCCAGGCGATGAGCAGTTCTTC. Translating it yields CASSVGPGDEQFF.

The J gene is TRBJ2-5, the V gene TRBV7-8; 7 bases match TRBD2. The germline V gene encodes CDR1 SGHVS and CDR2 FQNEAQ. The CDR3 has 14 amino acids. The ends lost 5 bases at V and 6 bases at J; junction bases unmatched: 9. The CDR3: CASSHRLAMKTQYF. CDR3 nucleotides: TGTGCCAGCAGCCACCGACTAGCTATGAAGACCCAGTACTTC.

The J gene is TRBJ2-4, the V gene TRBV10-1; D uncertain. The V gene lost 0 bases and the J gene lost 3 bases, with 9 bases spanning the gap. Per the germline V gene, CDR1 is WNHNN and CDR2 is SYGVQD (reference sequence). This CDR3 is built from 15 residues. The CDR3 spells CASSESTLGKNIQYF. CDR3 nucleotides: TGCGCCAGCAGTGAGTCGACATTGGGCAAAAACATTCAGTACTTC.

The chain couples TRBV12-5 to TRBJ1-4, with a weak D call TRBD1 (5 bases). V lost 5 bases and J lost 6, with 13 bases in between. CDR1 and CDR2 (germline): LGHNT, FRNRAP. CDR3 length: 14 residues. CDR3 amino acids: CASGGAGRYEKLFF. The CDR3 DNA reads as TGTGCTAGTGGTGGGGCAGGGCGGTATGAAAAACTGTTTTTT.

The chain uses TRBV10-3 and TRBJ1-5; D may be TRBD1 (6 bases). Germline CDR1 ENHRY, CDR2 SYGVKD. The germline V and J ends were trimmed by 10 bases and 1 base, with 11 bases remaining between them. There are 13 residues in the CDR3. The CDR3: CASAQGSNQPQHF. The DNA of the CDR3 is TGTGCCAGTGCACAGGGAAGCAATCAGCCCCAGCATTTT.